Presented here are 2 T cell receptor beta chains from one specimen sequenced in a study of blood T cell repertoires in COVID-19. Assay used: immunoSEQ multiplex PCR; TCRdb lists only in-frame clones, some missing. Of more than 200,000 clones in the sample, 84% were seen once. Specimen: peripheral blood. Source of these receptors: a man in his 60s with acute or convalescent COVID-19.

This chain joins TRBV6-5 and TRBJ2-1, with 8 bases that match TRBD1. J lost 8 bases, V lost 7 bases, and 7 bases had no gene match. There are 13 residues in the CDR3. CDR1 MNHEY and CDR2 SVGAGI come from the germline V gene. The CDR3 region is CASIRDRRDEQFF. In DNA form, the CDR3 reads TGTGCCAGCATCCGGGACAGGAGGGATGAGCAGTTCTTC.

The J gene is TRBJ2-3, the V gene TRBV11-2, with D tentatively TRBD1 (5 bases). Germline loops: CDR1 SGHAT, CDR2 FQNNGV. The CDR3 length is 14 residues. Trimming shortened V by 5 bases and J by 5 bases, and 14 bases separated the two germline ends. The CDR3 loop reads CASSPLQGVDTQYF. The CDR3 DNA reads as TGTGCCAGCAGCCCGTTGCAGGGTGTAGATACGCAGTATTTT.